This T cell receptor beta chain stems from a study of early T cells in non-severe SARS-CoV-2 infection. Study-level information: Sequencing was performed on bulk RNA from unsorted whole blood, leaving chains unpaired.

V lost 2 bases and J lost 9, with 11 bases in between. The germline V gene has CDR1 LNHDA and CDR2 SQIVND (reference sequence). The CDR3 runs to 13 residues. Study-wide points: Matching with VDJdb favored anti-spike CD8 responses (missing private and CD4 specificities).

About this clonotype: Its antigen is currently unknown.

As part of library construction, unique molecular identifiers were attached to individual cDNA molecules. TCRdb passed the 5' RACE reads through MiXCR, listing each CDR3 protein once. The data contain some 97,000 distinct CDR3 sequences, more than 9.5% of them singletons. The receptor was derived from an adult who was a healthcare worker with PCR-confirmed SARS-CoV-2 infection or an uninfected control (not recorded which). The V and J genes are TRBV19 and TRBJ2-1; no reliable D call. Source: whole blood, taken at baseline. DNA of the CDR3: TGTGCCAGTAGTATACGTGGTTTTGGTGAGCAGTTCTTC. It codes for CASSIRGFGEQFF.